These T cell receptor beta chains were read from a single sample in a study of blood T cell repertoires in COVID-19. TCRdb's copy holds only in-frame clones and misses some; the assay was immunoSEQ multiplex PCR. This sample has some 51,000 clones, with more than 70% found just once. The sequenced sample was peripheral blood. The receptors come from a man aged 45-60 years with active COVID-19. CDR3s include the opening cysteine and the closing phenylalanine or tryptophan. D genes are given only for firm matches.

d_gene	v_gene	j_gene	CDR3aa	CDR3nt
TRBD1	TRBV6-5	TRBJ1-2	CASSYLKGTGIGYTF	TGTGCCAGCAGTTACTTGAAAGGGACAGGGATTGGCTACACCTTC
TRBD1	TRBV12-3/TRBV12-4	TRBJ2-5	CASRTGVQETQYF	TGTGCCAGCAGGACAGGGGTCCAAGAGACCCAGTACTTC
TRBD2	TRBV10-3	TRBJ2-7	CAITGGTRGEQYF	TGTGCCATCACCGGGGGGACTAGAGGTGAGCAGTACTTC
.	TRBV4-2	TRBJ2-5	CASSQDLGRETQYF	TGTGCCAGCAGCCAAGATCTGGGGCGCGAGACCCAGTACTTC
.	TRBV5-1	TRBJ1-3	CASSLGWEYGNTIYF	TGCGCCAGCAGCTTGGGCTGGGAGTATGGAAACACCATATATTTT
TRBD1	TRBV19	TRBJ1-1	CARLTRGPNYTEAFF	TGTGCCAGACTCACCAGGGGGCCCAATTACACTGAAGCTTTCTTT
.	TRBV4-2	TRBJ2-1	CASSQGGDNEQFF	TGTGCCAGCAGCCAAGGCGGTGACAATGAGCAGTTCTTC
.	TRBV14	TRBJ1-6	CASSPSAYSPLHF	TGTGCCAGCAGCCCGAGTGCGTATTCACCCCTCCACTTT
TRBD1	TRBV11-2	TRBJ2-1	CASSWGTGGNEQFF	TGTGCCAGCAGCTGGGGGACAGGGGGGAATGAGCAGTTCTTC
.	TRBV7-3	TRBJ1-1	CASSPGGGENTEAFF	TGTGCCAGCAGCCCCGGCGGGGGAGAAAACACTGAAGCTTTCTTT